Shown below are 23 T cell receptor beta chains from a single sample sequenced in a study of blood T cell repertoires in COVID-19. Clones were read by immunoSEQ multiplex PCR, and TCRdb kept only the in-frame ones, dropping some. The data contain 190,000 or so clones, approximately 81% of them singletons. Sequences were obtained from PBMCs or T cells enriched from blood (not recorded which). These receptors were obtained from a man aged 35-49 years who had recovered from COVID-19.

This sequence joins TRBV7-8 and TRBJ1-2, with TRBD1 matching 8 bases. The CDR3 length is 15 residues. Germline CDR1 is SGHVS and CDR2 is FQNEAQ. The trim removed 1 base at V and 4 bases at J, leaving 5 bases unmatched. This CDR3 is CASSLEQGVSYGYTF. CDR3 DNA sequence: TGTGCCAGCAGCTTAGAACAGGGGGTATCCTATGGCTACACCTTC.

The chain couples TRBV18 to TRBJ1-5, with 9 bases aligning to TRBD1. The CDR3 spans 14 residues. V lost 6 bases, J lost 6 bases, and 6 bases stayed unmatched. Germline V gene lookup returns CDR1 KGHSH and CDR2 LQKENI. The CDR3 reads CASSDTGGVQPQHF. CDR3 in DNA: TGTGCCAGCTCGGATACAGGGGGCGTTCAGCCCCAGCATTTT.

The V gene is TRBV5-1, the J gene TRBJ2-7; D may be TRBD2 (5 bases). The germline gives CDR1 SGHRS, CDR2 YFSETQ. V was trimmed by 4 bases and J by 3 bases, leaving 11 bases between them. The CDR3 loop spans 13 amino acids. CDR3 amino acids: CASSTGIHYEQYF. The DNA for the CDR3 is TGCGCCAGCAGCACCGGGATTCACTACGAGCAGTACTTC.

The chain uses TRBV28 and TRBJ2-2; D is perhaps TRBD2 (6 bases). Per the germline V gene, CDR1 is MDHEN and CDR2 is SYDVKM. The CDR3 totals 17 residues. The V and J ends lost 6 bases and 7 bases respectively, with 24 bases between them. The CDR3 loop reads CASSPRAAGLLGGELFF. CDR3 nucleotides: TGTGCCAGCAGCCCACGCGCGGCGGGGCTACTCGGCGGGGAGCTGTTTTTT.

The rearrangement links TRBV10-3 to TRBJ1-4; D is possibly TRBD1 (5 bases). The CDR3 has 16 residues. The germline CDR1 and CDR2 sequences are ENHRY and SYGVKD. V lost 0 bases and J lost 4, with 12 bases in between. This chain's CDR3 is CAISESGPGRNEKLFF. As DNA, the CDR3 is TGTGCCATCAGTGAGTCTGGGCCAGGGCGTAATGAAAAACTGTTTTTT.

The V call is TRBV3-1 (or the pseudogene TRBV3-2), the J call TRBJ2-5; 9 bases align to TRBD1. Trimming at V came to 4 bases and at J to 5 bases, leaving 11 bases not matched to a gene. Germline values: CDR1 LGHDT, CDR2 YNNKEL (reference sequence). The CDR3 sequence is 16 residues long. For the CDR3, the DNA is TGTGCCAGCAGCCCATCCCTCCGGGACAGGGACGAGACCCAGTACTTC. This encodes CASSPSLRDRDETQYF.

The V and J genes are TRBV10-3 and TRBJ2-3; TRBD1 matches at 7 bases. With V trimmed by 7 bases and J by 3 bases, 10 bases remained unmatched. This CDR3 is 15 amino acids long. The germline V gene has CDR1 ENHRY and CDR2 SYGVKD. The CDR3 DNA follows: TGTGCCATCAATAGACAGGGTCGGGCTACAGATACGCAGTATTTT. It encodes CAINRQGRATDTQYF.

The rearrangement links TRBV5-1 to TRBJ1-2; D possibly corresponds to TRBD1 (5 bases). With 0 bases removed from V and 8 bases from J, the gap between germline ends came to 17 bases. This CDR3 has 15 residues. Germline V gene lookup returns CDR1 SGHRS and CDR2 YFSETQ. CDR3 sequence: CASSLEVFLGAGYTF. CDR3 DNA: TGCGCCAGCAGCTTGGAGGTCTTCTTAGGGGCCGGCTACACCTTC.

V and J are TRBV2 and TRBJ2-7; a possible D gene is TRBD2 (6 bases). The CDR3 contains 15 residues. Between the trimmed V and J ends, which lost 3 bases and 2 bases, there was a span of 14 bases. From germline, CDR1 is SNHLY and CDR2 FYNNEI. As DNA, the CDR3 is TGTGCCAGCAGTGAGGGGGGAGAACCTACCTACGAGCAGTACTTC. Its translation: CASSEGGEPTYEQYF.

The genes are TRBV3-1 (or the pseudogene TRBV3-2) and TRBJ1-2; D not resolved. The CDR3 contains 13 residues. V gave up 1 base and J gave up 8 bases, with 11 bases separating them. In germline, CDR1 is LGHDT, CDR2 YNNKEL (reference sequence). The CDR3 DNA is TGTGCCAGCAGCCAAGGAGGTATCGGAGGCTACACCTTC. Translated, it gives CASSQGGIGGYTF.

The rearrangement joins TRBV10-2 to TRBJ1-5; 9 nucleotides line up with TRBD1. The CDR3 is 14 residues long. Germline values: CDR1 WSHSY, CDR2 SAAADI. The trim removed 6 bases at V and 7 bases at J, leaving 7 bases unmatched. The CDR3 loop is CASSLGQGTQPQHF. The CDR3 nucleotides read TGCGCCAGCAGCCTCGGACAGGGGACCCAGCCCCAGCATTTT.

The V call is TRBV7-6, the J call TRBJ1-5, with a weak D call TRBD1 (6 bases). The CDR3 totals 17 residues. Trimming removed 1 base at V and 2 bases at J, with 15 bases between. Germline lookup yields CDR1 SGHVS and CDR2 FNYEAQ. CDR3 nucleotide sequence: TGTGCCAGCAGCTTAGAAGCAGGGGTGTACGGCAATCAGCCCCAGCATTTT. Protein: CASSLEAGVYGNQPQHF.

The J gene is TRBJ2-3, the V gene TRBV7-8, with a weak D call TRBD1 (6 bases). Germline loops: CDR1 SGHVS, CDR2 FQNEAQ. The germline V and J ends were trimmed by 3 bases and 5 bases, with 12 bases remaining between them. This CDR3 is built from 14 residues. The DNA for the CDR3 is TGTGCCAGCAGCTTCCGGCAGGGGAGAGATACGCAGTATTTT. Protein product: CASSFRQGRDTQYF.

This rearrangement joins TRBV10-3 to TRBJ1-6; 8 bases agree with TRBD1. Germline V gene sequence: CDR1 ENHRY, CDR2 SYGVKD. The CDR3 runs to 14 residues. V gave up 6 bases and J gave up 7 bases; unmatched junction bases: 5. The CDR3 loop is CAIRADRGNSPLHF. The CDR3 DNA is TGTGCCATCAGAGCCGACAGGGGAAATTCACCCCTCCACTTT.

J is TRBJ1-1 and V is TRBV10-3, with unresolved D. The CDR3 spans 16 residues. Germline assignment: CDR1 ENHRY and CDR2 SYGVKD. With 0 bases removed from V and 1 base from J, the gap between germline ends came to 12 bases. The CDR3 DNA sequence: TGTGCCATCAGTGAGTCGAAAGGCGGAGGGAACACTGAAGCTTTCTTT. This encodes CAISESKGGGNTEAFF.

The chain uses TRBV29-1 and TRBJ2-3, with TRBD2 matching over 7 bases. Unmatched junction bases numbered 9, after V lost 5 bases and J lost 1 base. The germline CDR1 and CDR2 sequences are SQVTM and ANQGSEA. CDR3 size: 15 residues. The CDR3 is CSVTPSGGGTDTQYF. The CDR3 nucleotides read TGCAGCGTTACCCCTAGCGGAGGGGGCACAGATACGCAGTATTTT.

This sequence joins TRBV5-4 and TRBJ2-2; the match to TRBD2 covers 12 bases. The CDR3 totals 15 residues. Germline assignment: CDR1 SGHNT and CDR2 YYREEE (reference sequence). J was trimmed by 7 bases and V by 4 bases; bases with no gene match: 5. This CDR3 is CASSTSGRLDGELFF. In DNA, the CDR3 is TGTGCCAGCAGCACTAGCGGGAGGTTGGACGGGGAGCTGTTTTTT.

The V call is TRBV7-2, the J call TRBJ2-2; a possible D gene is TRBD2 (5 bases). CDR3 length: 14 amino acids. Between the trimmed V and J ends, which lost 1 base and 5 bases, there was a span of 8 bases. Germline loops: CDR1 SGHTA, CDR2 FQGNSA. The CDR3 DNA reads as TGTGCCAGCAGCTTAGAAGAGGGAACCGGGGAGCTGTTTTTT. It yields the protein CASSLEEGTGELFF.

The gene calls are TRBV19 and TRBJ2-3; 9 bases line up with TRBD2. Germline trimming cut 1 base from V and 4 bases from J; bases unmatched to any gene: 3. The CDR3 length is 15 residues. Germline CDR1 reads LNHDA; CDR2 reads SQIVND (reference sequence). CDR3 loop: CASSIAGTSSDTQYF. The CDR3 DNA reads TGTGCCAGTAGTATAGCCGGGACTAGCTCAGATACGCAGTATTTT.

The chain links TRBV30 to TRBJ2-7; 7 bases fit TRBD2. CDR1 GTSNPN and CDR2 SVGIG come from the germline V gene (reference sequence). CDR3 size: 18 residues. Trimming at V came to 0 bases and at J to 2 bases, leaving 16 bases not matched to a gene. CDR3 coding DNA: TGTGCCTGGAGTGTTCGCGGGGGTCTGTACTTTACCACCTACGAGCAGTACTTC. This gives the protein CAWSVRGGLYFTTYEQYF.

Concerning this clone: At one of its ends the junction is not consistent with the germline gene, which may arise from a read error. V usage is TRBV20-1 and J usage is TRBJ2-3, with D tentatively TRBD2 (6 bases). Germline values: CDR1 DFQATT, CDR2 SNEGSKA (reference sequence). This CDR3 is 11 amino acids long. Here the CDR3 reads CSARESGREFF. The CDR3 bases are TGCAGTGCTAGAGAGTCGGGTCGGGAGTTTTTT.

V and J are TRBV27 and TRBJ2-7; TRBD1 might be the D (6 bases). Germline assignment: CDR1 MNHEY and CDR2 SMNVEV (reference sequence). V lost 2 bases to trimming and J lost 4 bases, with 12 bases between them. This CDR3 spans 14 amino acids. The CDR3 DNA reads TGTGCCAGCAGTTTAAGCAGGGGCTTATACGAGCAGTACTTC. Amino acids: CASSLSRGLYEQYF.

This chain connects TRBV24-1 to TRBJ2-5, with a tentative D call TRBD2 (6 bases). Germline V gives CDR1 KGHDR, CDR2 SFDVKD. Trimming took off 6 bases at V and 1 base at J, with 11 bases between the two ends. CDR3 length: 14 residues. For the CDR3, the DNA is TGTGCCACCAGTAGACCGGGACTCCAAGAGACCCAGTACTTC. Protein sequence: CATSRPGLQETQYF.